The entry below gives a single T cell receptor (beta chain) sequence along with its context. Per the original data handling: Estimation of nucleated cell counts relied on the amplification of reference gene primers. TCRdb's copy holds only in-frame clones and misses some; the assay was immunoSEQ multiplex PCR. The V and J calls and clone size were taken over from that table, and D and trimming were inferred from the DNA. The table has under 500,000 clones, 85% to 90% seen once; the top ten hold 4.3%. This CDR3 is 16 amino acids long. The V gene end was trimmed by 2 bases and the J gene end by 0 bases; junction bases not matched to a gene: 6. Germline V CDR1 and CDR2: SGHNT, YYREEE (reference sequence). The data were obtained in a study of blood T cell repertoires in COVID-19. Study overall: Specimens from acute and convalescent COVID-19 originated in the United States, Italy and Spain. T cells, B-cell-depleted T cells, or PBMCs supplied cDNA or gDNA.

Sequencing was carried out using peripheral blood. The chain combines TRBV5-4 with TRBJ2-3; 7 bases agree with TRBD1. This sequence was found in a woman in her twenties or thirties with acute or convalescent COVID-19. Here the CDR3 DNA reads TGTGCCAGCAGCTTAGGTCGACAGGGAAGCACAGATACGCAGTATTTT. Residues: CASSLGRQGSTDTQYF.